This entry lists 11 T cell receptor beta chains sequenced from one sample in a study of cytomegalovirus exposure and HLA in healthy donors. Repertoires were generated with immunoSEQ multiplex PCR, while TCRdb's copy carries only in-frame clones and drops some. This table holds some 340,000 clones, 75% to 90% found once. Sequences were obtained from PBMCs. These receptors all come from a woman in her 30s in good health and CMV-seropositive.

Only a few counts were recorded for this clone. This chain joins TRBV5-6 and TRBJ2-7, with D possibly being TRBD1 (6 bases). Trimming left V 4 bases short and J 4 bases short, with 9 bases between. Germline CDR1 and CDR2: SGHDT and YYEEEE. The CDR3 extends over 12 amino acids. CDR3 sequence: CASSRTVYEQYF. CDR3 nucleotide sequence: TGTGCCAGCAGCCGGACAGTTTACGAGCAGTACTTC.

CDR3 nucleotide sequence: TGTGCCAGCAGCTTAGACTCAAGGGGATCAAATCAGCCCCAGCATTTT. This gives the protein CASSLDSRGSNQPQHF. V gene TRBV7-2 combines with J gene TRBJ1-5, with a tentative D call TRBD1 (5 bases). Looked up from germline, CDR1 is SGHTA and CDR2 is FQGNSA. The length of the CDR3 is 16 residues. Trimming shortened V by 1 base and J by 4 bases, and 14 bases separated the two germline ends.

The chain has TRBV6-5 and TRBJ2-5; D possibly uses TRBD1 or TRBD2 (7 bases each). The CDR3 spans 16 residues. V lost 2 bases, J lost 2 bases, and 15 bases lay in between. CDR1 and CDR2 (germline): MNHEY, SVGAGI. This chain's CDR3 is CASSYGGAGGQETQYF. CDR3 in DNA: TGTGCCAGCAGTTACGGGGGGGCAGGGGGACAAGAGACCCAGTACTTC.

This clone turned up a few times. The DNA for the CDR3 is TGTGCCAGCGCCCCTCGCGGGGGCTCCTACGAGCAGTACTTC. Its protein product is CASAPRGGSYEQYF. The chain recombines TRBV19 with TRBJ2-7, with TRBD2 matching 7 bases. This CDR3 region has 14 residues. Looked up from germline, CDR1 is LNHDA and CDR2 is SQIVND (reference sequence). The V gene end was trimmed by 9 bases and the J gene end by 0 bases; junction bases not matched to a gene: 8.

The rearrangement joins TRBV27 to TRBJ2-4; D remains ambiguous. Germline-derived CDR1 and CDR2 are MNHEY and SMNVEV (reference sequence). V lost 6 bases, J lost 0 bases, and 6 bases lay in between. There are 13 residues in the CDR3. Written as DNA, the CDR3 is TGTGCCAGCAGATCCCAAGCCAAAAACATTCAGTACTTC. Protein sequence: CASRSQAKNIQYF.

This clone was picked up a small number of times. The chain employs TRBV6-1 and TRBJ1-6; D gene unclear. The CDR3 has 12 residues. Trimming removed 3 bases from V and 14 bases from J, with 11 bases in between. Germline CDR1 and CDR2: MNHNS and SASEGT. Here the CDR3 reads CASSDGWDTLHF. The DNA of the CDR3 is TGTGCCAGCAGTGATGGTTGGGATACCCTCCACTTT.

A remark on this clone: A read error may be the cause here, since a much bigger clone is one base away. This chain joins TRBV4-1 and TRBJ2-2; D uncertain. The CDR3 totals 12 residues. V dropped 3 bases and J dropped 2 bases, with 1 base sitting between them. Germline loops: CDR1 MGHRA, CDR2 YSYEKL. The CDR3 protein is CASSHNTGELFF. CDR3 nucleotides: TGCGCCAGCAGCCATAACACCGGGGAGCTGTTTTTT.

This chain links TRBV11-2 with TRBJ2-1; D not resolved. The CDR3 sequence is 12 residues long. The V end was cut by 6 bases, the J end by 4 bases, with 7 bases between. CDR1 SGHAT and CDR2 FQNNGV come from the germline V gene. CDR3 coding DNA: TGTGCCAGCAGAAAGGATTACAATGAGCAGTTCTTC. Amino acids: CASRKDYNEQFF.

The rearrangement links TRBV7-2 to TRBJ1-5; TRBD1 might be the D (5 bases). The germline V gene has CDR1 SGHTA and CDR2 FQGNSA. The V and J ends lost 3 bases and 2 bases respectively, with 20 bases between them. The CDR3 extends over 18 amino acids. The CDR3 coding sequence is TGTGCCAGCAGCTTTGGTTCCGGGCGGGGCACACGCAATCAGCCCCAGCATTTT. Residues: CASSFGSGRGTRNQPQHF.

The chain has TRBV5-1 and TRBJ2-1; D is unclear. This CDR3 has 12 amino acids. V was cut by 3 bases and J by 7 bases, with 8 bases left in between. Germline CDR1 reads SGHRS; CDR2 reads YFSETQ. This CDR3 is CASSSPPNEQFF. The CDR3, as DNA: TGCGCCAGCAGCTCCCCCCCGAATGAGCAGTTCTTC.

V and J are TRBV5-5 and TRBJ1-1; no firm D call. The CDR3 length is 14 residues. The germline V gene has CDR1 SGHKS and CDR2 YYEKEE (reference sequence). Trimming removed 4 bases at V and 4 bases at J, with 14 bases between. CDR3 DNA sequence: TGTGCCAGCAGCCCTTGGCAGGTGGGCACTGAAGCTTTCTTT. Protein sequence: CASSPWQVGTEAFF.